Below are 17 T cell receptor beta chains sequenced from a single sample in a study of blood T cell repertoires in COVID-19. The data were produced by immunoSEQ multiplex PCR, yet TCRdb's version contains in-frame clones alone and is incomplete. The table has about 94,000 clones, more than 75% seen once. The sequencing input was peripheral blood. All receptors come from a human donor with acute or convalescent COVID-19. The donor label of this sample is uncertain.

J is TRBJ2-2 and V is TRBV5-4; 8 nucleotides line up with TRBD1. This CDR3 spans 17 amino acids. With V trimmed by 5 bases and J by 1 base, 10 bases remained unmatched. The germline gives CDR1 SGHNT, CDR2 YYREEE (reference sequence). CDR3 sequence: CASRMKAGQGNTGELFF. CDR3 bases: TGTGCCAGCAGGATGAAAGCCGGACAGGGGAACACCGGGGAGCTGTTTTTT.

In its sample, this clone was seen a few times. The chain combines TRBV6-5 with TRBJ2-5, with D maybe TRBD2 (5 bases). The CDR3 is made up of 13 amino acids. Germline lookup yields CDR1 MNHEY and CDR2 SVGAGI. V was shortened by 2 bases and J by 2 bases, with 6 bases between the two germline ends. CDR3 amino acids: CASSYPGQETQYF. The CDR3 DNA reads as TGTGCCAGCAGTTACCCGGGACAAGAGACCCAGTACTTC.

The V gene is TRBV28, the J gene TRBJ1-5; TRBD1 agrees at 9 bases. Per germline, CDR1 MDHEN and CDR2 SYDVKM. Trimming removed 5 bases from V and 2 bases from J; junction bases left unmatched: 13. The CDR3 extends over 18 amino acids. CDR3 sequence (DNA): TGTGCCAGCAGTGCCGGGACAGGGAAGCCTATGGGCAATCAGCCCCAGCATTTT. It yields the protein CASSAGTGKPMGNQPQHF.

The gene calls are TRBV18 and TRBJ2-7; 9 bases align to TRBD1. V was pared by 6 bases and J by 10 bases, with 4 bases of the junction left unmatched. CDR3 length equals 11 residues. Germline V gene data show CDR1 as KGHSH and CDR2 as LQKENI. The CDR3 region has the DNA TGTGCCAGCTCCCGGGGACAGGGACAGTACTTC. This sequence encodes CASSRGQGQYF.

The gene calls are TRBV28 and TRBJ2-5, with 9 bases aligning to TRBD2. This CDR3 comprises 14 residues. CDR1 is MDHEN and CDR2 is SYDVKM in the germline V gene. V trimming: 6 bases; J trimming: 4 bases; junction bases outside the gene matches: 6. CDR3 in amino acids: CASSPRSGRETQYF. CDR3 in DNA: TGTGCCAGCAGCCCTCGTAGCGGGAGAGAGACCCAGTACTTC.

The chain carries TRBV5-1 and TRBJ2-6, with 7 nucleotides matching TRBD1. The CDR3 loop spans 18 amino acids. CDR1 is SGHRS and CDR2 is YFSETQ in the germline V gene. Trimming at V came to 0 bases and at J to 4 bases, leaving 10 bases not matched to a gene. CDR3 protein: CASSLEGARLGGANVLTF. In DNA, the CDR3 is TGCGCCAGCAGCTTGGAGGGGGCACGGCTGGGCGGGGCCAACGTCCTGACTTTC.

The chain is built from TRBV4-1 and TRBJ1-5; D not resolved. V was clipped by 1 base and J by 9 bases, with 10 bases between them. The CDR3 is 13 amino acids. Germline CDR1 and CDR2: MGHRA and YSYEKL. CDR3 coding DNA: TGCGCCAGCAGCCAAGGAGAATCGGGGCCCCAGCATTTT. This translates into CASSQGESGPQHF.

The CDR3 nucleotides read TGTGCCAGCAGCCAAAGGGACAGGGATGGCTACACCTTC. It is translated as CASSQRDRDGYTF. The chain is built from TRBV16 and TRBJ1-2; 9 positions agree with TRBD1. Germline CDR1 KGHSY, CDR2 FQNENV. J lost 6 bases, V lost 2 bases, and 1 base had no gene match. This CDR3 is built from 13 residues. Filled out from reference TRBV16 and TRBJ1-2, the complete variable domain reads GEEVAQTPKHLVRGEGQKAKLYCAPIKGHSYVFWYQQVLKNEFKFLISFQNENVFDETGMPKERFSAKCLPNSPCSLEIQATKLEDSAVYFCASSQRDRDGYTFGSGTRLTVV.

In this sample, this clone turned up once. The CDR3 here is CASSESWGGASETQYF. Here the CDR3 DNA reads TGCGCCAGCAGTGAGTCGTGGGGGGGGGCGAGTGAGACCCAGTACTTC. The chain couples TRBV10-1 to TRBJ2-5; D possibly corresponds to TRBD2 (7 bases). With 0 bases removed from V and 5 bases from J, the gap between germline ends came to 16 bases. Germline V gene data show CDR1 as WNHNN and CDR2 as SYGVQD (reference sequence). The CDR3 contains 16 residues.

V gene TRBV5-1 combines with J gene TRBJ1-2; TRBD1 aligns across 7 bases. The J segment lost 2 bases and the V segment lost 5 bases, leaving 9 bases of the junction unmatched. Germline CDR1 is SGHRS and CDR2 is YFSETQ. The CDR3 has 15 residues. CDR3: CASRDNRGKNYGYTF. CDR3 DNA: TGCGCCAGCAGGGATAACAGGGGCAAGAACTATGGCTACACCTTC.

This rearrangement joins TRBV21-1 to TRBJ1-4; the D segment call TRBD1 is taken from the table without a DNA check. TRBV21-1 is noted as a pseudogene. This CDR3 has 16 residues. The CDR3 spells CASSTRDRGLNEKLFF. The CDR3, as DNA: TGTGCCAGCAGCACCCGGGACAGGGGGCTTAACGAAAAACTGTTTTTT.

Details on this clone: This specimen includes other DNA sequences encoding the same CDR3. The rearrangement joins TRBV3-1 (or the pseudogene TRBV3-2) to TRBJ1-2; TRBD1 is a possible D gene (6 bases). V gave up 1 base and J gave up 2 bases, with 8 bases separating them. This CDR3 has 14 amino acids. Germline V gene data show CDR1 as LGHDT and CDR2 as YNNKEL (reference sequence). CDR3 DNA: TGTGCCAGCAGCCAAGCCAGGGGAAACTATGGCTACACCTTC. It specifies CASSQARGNYGYTF.

Points on this clone: Other DNA sequences in the sample encode the same CDR3. The gene calls are TRBV5-1 and TRBJ2-1, with D tentatively TRBD1 (7 bases). Germline V gene sequence: CDR1 SGHRS, CDR2 YFSETQ. Trimming removed 0 bases at V and 4 bases at J, with 14 bases between. The CDR3 spans 16 residues. The CDR3 nucleotides are TGCGCCAGCAGCTTGGGATCAGGGGGGCCTTACAATGAGCAGTTCTTC. Protein: CASSLGSGGPYNEQFF. The whole variable domain, filled in from reference TRBV5-1 and TRBJ2-1, reads KAGVTQTPRYLIKTRGQQVTLSCSPISGHRSVSWYQQTPGQGLQFLFEYFSETQRNKGNFPGRFSGRQFSNSRSEMNVSTLELGDSALYLCASSLGSGGPYNEQFFGPGTRLTVL.

The chain links TRBV9 to TRBJ1-1, with TRBD1 as a possible D gene (6 bases). Germline CDR1 and CDR2: SGDLS and YYNGEE. The CDR3 length is 15 residues. V lost 4 bases and J lost 2, with 15 bases in between. CDR3 region: CASSQGFYGNTEAFF. The DNA for the CDR3 is TGTGCCAGCAGCCAGGGGTTTTATGGTAACACTGAAGCTTTCTTT.

This sequence joins TRBV5-8 and TRBJ1-1; a possible D gene is TRBD1 (5 bases). V lost 2 bases and J lost 9, with 14 bases in between. The germline gives CDR1 SGHTS, CDR2 YDEGEE. There are 13 residues in the CDR3. CDR3 region: CASSFPGHPQAFF. CDR3 nucleotides: TGTGCCAGCAGCTTCCCCGGACATCCGCAAGCTTTCTTT. The whole variable domain, filled in from reference TRBV5-8 and TRBJ1-1, reads EAGVTQSPTHLIKTRGQQATLRCSPISGHTSVYWYQQALGLGLQFLLWYDEGEERNRGNFPPRFSGRQFPNYSSELNVNALELEDSALYLCASSFPGHPQAFFGQGTRLTVV.

The V and J genes are TRBV5-6 and TRBJ1-2, with D unresolved. Germline values: CDR1 SGHDT, CDR2 YYEEEE. The V end lost 0 bases, the J end lost 3 bases, and 6 bases lay between the germline ends. The CDR3 runs 13 residues. The CDR3 spells CASSLGADYGYTF. DNA of the CDR3: TGTGCCAGCAGCTTGGGCGCGGACTATGGCTACACCTTC.

This clone was counted only a few times. The chain is built from TRBV5-3 and TRBJ1-2, with D unclear. TRBV5-3 is flagged as an ORF with uncertain function. The CDR3 is 10 amino acids. V lost 6 bases to trimming and J lost 7 bases, with 7 bases between them. The CDR3 region has the DNA TGTGCCAGAACCGGCGGTGGCTACACCTTC. This translates into CARTGGGYTF.